These 14 T cell receptor beta chains originate from one sample sequenced in a study of blood T cell repertoires in COVID-19. The method was immunoSEQ multiplex PCR; TCRdb's version includes in-frame clones alone and lacks a portion of them. Of some 200,000 clones detected, about 80% appear once; the ten largest clones hold approximately 1.3%. Sequencing was done on a sample of PBMCs or T cells enriched from blood (not recorded which). The receptors stem from a middle-aged woman with acute COVID-19.

J is TRBJ2-1 and V is TRBV4-2; 8 positions agree with TRBD2. From germline, CDR1 is LGHNA and CDR2 YNFKEQ. CDR3 length equals 14 residues. The V gene end was trimmed by 1 base and the J gene end by 7 bases; junction bases not matched to a gene: 3. CDR3 loop: CASSQAGGGNEQFF. CDR3 nucleotide sequence: TGTGCCAGCAGCCAAGCGGGAGGGGGGAATGAGCAGTTCTTC.

The chain links TRBV5-5 to TRBJ1-2, with D maybe TRBD1 (6 bases). This CDR3 spans 14 amino acids. Germline CDR1 reads SGHKS; CDR2 reads YYEKEE (reference sequence). Trimming cost V 0 bases and J 10 bases, with 16 bases left between them. CDR3 bases: TGTGCCAGCAGCTTGGGGTTGGACAGAGGGGACTACACCTTC. Its translation is CASSLGLDRGDYTF.

The rearrangement joins TRBV19 to TRBJ1-6; tentatively, D is TRBD1 (6 bases). CDR3 length: 17 residues. CDR1 LNHDA and CDR2 SQIVND come from the germline V gene (reference sequence). Trimming stripped 9 bases from V and 3 bases from J, with 21 bases between. The CDR3 region is CASPNPGRDIYNSPLHF. The CDR3 DNA sequence: TGTGCCAGCCCAAACCCCGGCAGGGACATCTATAATTCACCCCTCCACTTT.

The V gene is TRBV6-6, the J gene TRBJ1-4; D unclear. Trimming cost V 8 bases and J 10 bases, with 20 bases left between them. Germline loops: CDR1 MNHNY, CDR2 SVGAGI (reference sequence). CDR3 length: 14 amino acids. Here the CDR3 reads CASRDPGKIGKLFF. The CDR3 nucleotides are TGTGCCAGCCGCGATCCAGGAAAGATCGGAAAACTGTTTTTT.

CDR3 amino acids: CASSLGGQANLYGYTF. CDR3 nucleotides: TGTGCCAGCAGCTTAGGGGGACAGGCGAATCTGTATGGCTACACCTTC. The rearrangement links TRBV7-9 to TRBJ1-2, with TRBD1 matching 8 bases. Germline V lookup: CDR1 SEHNR, CDR2 FQNEAQ (reference sequence). The CDR3 spans 16 residues. Unmatched junction bases numbered 9, after V lost 1 base and J lost 5 bases.

This chain links TRBV12-3 or TRBV12-4 with TRBJ2-1; D is perhaps TRBD1 (6 bases). The CDR3 sequence is 13 residues long. Trimming cost V 3 bases and J 4 bases, with 7 bases left between them. The CDR3 region is CASSFGQYNEQFF. CDR3 in DNA: TGTGCCAGCAGTTTCGGACAGTACAATGAGCAGTTCTTC.

The rearrangement uses TRBV28 and TRBJ1-5; D remains ambiguous. The CDR3 contains 15 residues. Germline loops: CDR1 MDHEN, CDR2 SYDVKM. Trimming took 1 base from V and 5 from J, leaving 12 bases between them. CDR3 DNA: TGTGCCAGCAGTTTATTGGGCAGGAGGGATCAGCCCCAGCATTTT. It codes for CASSLLGRRDQPQHF.

This clone was counted between two and nine times. The chain uses TRBV19 and TRBJ2-2; TRBD2 aligns across 8 bases. This CDR3 comprises 19 residues. The trim removed 3 bases at V and 7 bases at J, leaving 19 bases unmatched. Germline V CDR1 and CDR2: LNHDA, SQIVND (reference sequence). CDR3 loop: CASSIKGAGASEVSGELFF. The CDR3 region has the DNA TGTGCCAGTAGTATCAAGGGAGCGGGAGCATCAGAAGTCAGCGGGGAGCTGTTTTTT.

The rearrangement joins TRBV3-1 (or the pseudogene TRBV3-2) to TRBJ2-2, with a tentative D call TRBD2 (6 bases). Trimming stripped 0 bases from V and 6 bases from J, with 14 bases between. Germline lookup yields CDR1 LGHDT and CDR2 YNNKEL (reference sequence). The length of the CDR3 is 16 residues. The CDR3 sequence: CASSQDYSGVPGELFF. CDR3 DNA: TGTGCCAGCAGCCAAGACTACTCGGGGGTGCCCGGGGAGCTGTTTTTT.

The rearrangement uses TRBV28 and TRBJ1-4; 10 positions match TRBD1. CDR3 length: 14 residues. The germline gives CDR1 MDHEN, CDR2 SYDVKM. The V gene end was trimmed by 6 bases and the J gene end by 11 bases; junction bases not matched to a gene: 9. CDR3 sequence (DNA): TGTGCCAGCAGCTCTCCGGACAGGGGGTGGAAACTGTTTTTT. Amino acids: CASSSPDRGWKLFF.

The CDR3 region is CASSLSGLLGYTF. CDR3 sequence (DNA): TGTGCCAGCAGCTTATCAGGGTTGTTAGGCTACACCTTC. The rearrangement links TRBV7-2 to TRBJ1-2, with D tentatively TRBD1 (5 bases). V gave up 2 bases and J gave up 8 bases, with 12 bases separating them. This CDR3 spans 13 amino acids. CDR1 and CDR2 (germline): SGHTA, FQGNSA. The variable domain in full, with the rest retrieved from reference TRBV7-2 and TRBJ1-2, is GAGVSQSPSNKVTEKGKDVELRCDPISGHTALYWYRQSLGQGLEFLIYFQGNSAPDKSGLPSDRFSAERTGGSVSTLTIQRTQQEDSAVYLCASSLSGLLGYTFGSGTRLTVV.

This chain uses TRBV5-4 with TRBJ2-7; 14 bases align to TRBD2. The CDR3 runs 13 residues. V shed 9 bases and J 6 bases; nucleotides not matched to a gene: 5. CDR1 and CDR2 from the germline V gene are SGHNT and YYREEE (reference sequence). Here the CDR3 reads CATGTSGSLEQYF. In DNA, the CDR3 is TGTGCCACCGGGACTAGCGGGAGTCTCGAGCAGTACTTC.

The genes are TRBV3-1 (or the pseudogene TRBV3-2) and TRBJ2-1; TRBD2 is a possible D gene (7 bases). Trimming removed 0 bases at V and 8 bases at J, with 14 bases between. The CDR3 sequence is 15 residues long. Germline lookup yields CDR1 LGHDT and CDR2 YNNKEL (reference sequence). The CDR3 here is CASSQDPGGRDEQFF. The CDR3 DNA reads TGTGCCAGCAGCCAAGATCCGGGGGGCAGGGATGAGCAGTTCTTC.

V usage is TRBV4-1 and J usage is TRBJ2-3; 12 bases line up with TRBD2. Trimming at V came to 5 bases and at J to 2 bases, leaving 8 bases not matched to a gene. The CDR3 has 17 amino acids. Germline V lookup: CDR1 MGHRA, CDR2 YSYEKL. This CDR3 reads CASSNPGLAGDTDTQYF. CDR3 bases: TGCGCCAGCAGCAACCCGGGACTAGCGGGTGACACAGATACGCAGTATTTT.